The 29 T cell receptor beta chains reported below all come from one sample, sequenced in a study of T cells after yellow fever vaccination. TCRdb ran MiXCR on the 5' RACE reads and lists one entry per CDR3 protein. This repertoire shows about 73,000 distinct CDR3 sequences, almost 8% found once; its top ten account for roughly two fifths. The material was CD8+ T cells sorted from PBMCs, obtained on the day of the yellow fever booster vaccination. These receptors all come from a man in his thirties or forties who received the YFV17D yellow fever vaccine.

This clonotype showed up many times. This chain links TRBV4-3 with TRBJ1-3; D is undetermined. The CDR3 is 14 residues long. V lost 1 base and J 1 base, leaving 5 bases between the germline ends. Germline CDR1 and CDR2: LGHNA and YSLEER. The CDR3 DNA reads as TGCGCCAGCAGCCAAGGGGATTCTGGAAACACCATATATTTT. Protein sequence: CASSQGDSGNTIYF.

A few counts support this clonotype. The chain links TRBV19 to TRBJ2-1; 10 bases map to TRBD2. The V gene end was trimmed by 6 bases and the J gene end by 5 bases; junction bases not matched to a gene: 4. The CDR3 runs to 14 residues. The germline V gene has CDR1 LNHDA and CDR2 SQIVND (reference sequence). Here the CDR3 reads CASRELAGNNEQFF. CDR3 nucleotide sequence: TGTGCCAGTAGGGAACTAGCGGGAAACAATGAGCAGTTCTTC.

CDR3: CASSQGRQPPYEQYF. The CDR3 DNA follows: TGTGCCAGCAGCCAAGGGAGGCAGCCGCCCTACGAGCAGTACTTC. This chain uses TRBV3-1 with TRBJ2-7, with a possible D match to TRBD2 (5 bases). CDR3 size: 15 residues. Germline-derived CDR1 and CDR2 are LGHDT and YNNKEL (reference sequence). V lost 1 base and J 2 bases, leaving 12 bases between the germline ends.

The table lists this clonotype with a few counts. The chain links TRBV7-9 to TRBJ2-4, with TRBD2 matching 9 bases. Germline-derived CDR1 and CDR2 are SEHNR and FQNEAQ (reference sequence). The ends lost 5 bases at V and 4 bases at J; junction bases unmatched: 6. The length of the CDR3 is 15 residues. The CDR3 DNA reads TGTGCCAGCAGCGCGACTAGCGGAGATAAAAACATTCAGTACTTC. It specifies CASSATSGDKNIQYF.

Only a few counts were recorded for this clonotype. This sequence joins TRBV6-1 and TRBJ2-7; TRBD1 aligns across 8 bases. CDR1 is MNHNS, CDR2 SASEGT, per germline. There are 15 residues in the CDR3. After removal of 6 bases from V and 4 bases from J, the junction contained 11 bases not matched to a gene. CDR3 DNA: TGTGCCAGCAGACAAGCCGGACAGGGTCGGTACGAGCAGTACTTC. This sequence encodes CASRQAGQGRYEQYF.

The rearrangement uses TRBV6-2 or TRBV6-3 and TRBJ2-2; the D call may be TRBD1 or TRBD2 (5 bases each). Trimming cost V 0 bases and J 4 bases, with 9 bases left between them. The CDR3 totals 15 residues. From germline, CDR1 is MNHEY and CDR2 SVGEGT. Here the CDR3 DNA reads TGTGCCAGCAGTTACTCAAGGGACGGCACCGGGGAGCTGTTTTTT. This translates into CASSYSRDGTGELFF.

V usage is TRBV19 and J usage is TRBJ2-7, with 7 bases that match TRBD2. CDR1 and CDR2 from the germline V gene are LNHDA and SQIVND (reference sequence). The trim removed 9 bases at V and 0 bases at J, leaving 14 bases unmatched. The CDR3 is made up of 16 amino acids. The CDR3 sequence: CARARSGGPSSYEQYF. Written as DNA, the CDR3 is TGTGCCAGAGCTCGCTCGGGAGGCCCGAGCTCCTACGAGCAGTACTTC.

This chain links TRBV7-3 with TRBJ2-1; 8 bases match TRBD2. Trimming at V came to 6 bases and at J to 6 bases, leaving 10 bases not matched to a gene. This CDR3 is 15 amino acids long. The germline V gene has CDR1 SGHTA and CDR2 FQGTGA. CDR3 residues: CASSISTGTSNEQFF. CDR3 in DNA: TGTGCCAGCAGTATTAGTACCGGGACTAGCAATGAGCAGTTCTTC.

As for this clonotype: One base away lies a much larger clone, so this may be a sequencing read error. The V and J genes are TRBV7-2 and TRBJ2-7; either TRBD1 or TRBD2 may supply D (5 bases each). CDR3 size: 14 residues. V was trimmed by 8 bases and J by 4 bases, leaving 18 bases between them. Germline V gives CDR1 SGHTA, CDR2 FQGNSA. The CDR3 DNA is TGTGCCAGCGGCTCCTCGGGACGAAAGTACGAGCAGTACTTC. It translates to CASGSSGRKYEQYF.

The V and J genes are TRBV11-2 and TRBJ2-1, with D perhaps TRBD2 (5 bases). Per the germline V gene, CDR1 is SGHAT and CDR2 is FQNNGV. The V end lost 5 bases, the J end lost 5 bases, and 19 bases lay between the germline ends. The CDR3 is 16 amino acids. For the CDR3, the DNA is TGTGCCAGCAGCACCCAACTAGGTTTTGTGGACAATGAGCAGTTCTTC. This translates into CASSTQLGFVDNEQFF.

The chain has TRBV20-1 and TRBJ2-1; D ambiguous. Germline V CDR1 and CDR2: DFQATT, SNEGSKA (reference sequence). The V and J ends lost 3 bases and 2 bases respectively, with 14 bases between them. The CDR3 spans 15 residues. The CDR3 region has the DNA TGCAGTGCTAGTGACACAGCGAAACCCTACAATGAGCAGTTCTTC. It is translated as CSASDTAKPYNEQFF.

The chain recombines TRBV12-3 or TRBV12-4 with TRBJ1-6; weak D call: TRBD1 (6 bases). The length of the CDR3 is 16 residues. Trimming removed 2 bases from V and 3 bases from J, with 11 bases in between. The chain's CDR3 is CASSLQGSYYNSPLHF. Written as DNA, the CDR3 is TGTGCCAGCAGTTTACAGGGGTCCTACTATAATTCACCCCTCCACTTT.

In this sample, this clonotype turned up a few times. The gene calls are TRBV10-3 and TRBJ2-1, with 9 bases that match TRBD2. The germline V gene encodes CDR1 ENHRY and CDR2 SYGVKD. V lost 5 bases, J lost 5 bases, and 10 bases stayed unmatched. This CDR3 is 16 amino acids long. The CDR3, as DNA: TGTGCCATCAGTCCATTAGCGGGAGCACGAAACAATGAGCAGTTCTTC. Translating gives CAISPLAGARNNEQFF.

This clonotype was seen a handful of times. This chain joins TRBV7-3 and TRBJ2-5; D is unresolved. The CDR3 consists of 13 residues. Germline V gene sequence: CDR1 SGHTA, CDR2 FQGTGA. V gave up 3 bases and J gave up 5 bases, with 10 bases separating them. The CDR3 region has the DNA TGTGCCAGCAGCTTCGGCGGACCGGAGACCCAGTACTTC. Encoded protein: CASSFGGPETQYF.

This clonotype was recorded at least ten times. The chain links TRBV24-1 to TRBJ2-3, with unresolved D. The CDR3 spans 14 residues. The V gene's germline CDR1 is KGHDR and CDR2 SFDVKD. V was clipped by 3 bases and J by 2 bases, with 8 bases between them. The CDR3 DNA sequence: TGTGCCACCAGTGATGACCAGTACACAGATACGCAGTATTTT. Translated: CATSDDQYTDTQYF.

V is TRBV7-2 and J is TRBJ2-7, with no clear D. CDR3 length: 11 residues. With 6 bases removed from V and 2 bases from J, the gap between germline ends came to 5 bases. Germline V gives CDR1 SGHTA, CDR2 FQGNSA. The CDR3 DNA follows: TGTGCCAGCAGGATTCCCTACGAGCAGTACTTC. It encodes CASRIPYEQYF.

The CDR3 reads CASSPWTGQNQETQYF. In nucleotides, the CDR3 is TGTGCCAGCAGCCCTTGGACGGGACAGAACCAAGAGACCCAGTACTTC. The chain is built from TRBV9 and TRBJ2-5; 7 bases match TRBD1. CDR3 length: 16 residues. J lost 0 bases, V lost 4 bases, and 9 bases had no gene match. Germline CDR1 is SGDLS and CDR2 is YYNGEE.

This clonotype was recorded at least ten times. The chain links TRBV5-1 to TRBJ2-7; TRBD2 matches at 7 bases. Trimming took 2 bases from V and 5 from J; bases not matched to a gene: 4. CDR1 is SGHRS, CDR2 YFSETQ, per germline. The CDR3 has 13 residues. The CDR3 nucleotides read TGCGCCAGCAGCTTTGGCGGGAGTAACGAGCAGTACTTC. Translation: CASSFGGSNEQYF.

The rearrangement joins TRBV25-1 to TRBJ2-7; 8 bases fit TRBD1. Looked up from germline, CDR1 is MGHDK and CDR2 is SYGVNS. After removal of 4 bases from V and 5 bases from J, the junction contained 7 bases not matched to a gene. This CDR3 is built from 14 residues. CDR3 nucleotide sequence: TGTGCCAGCAGTGTCGGACAGGGTTTCGACGAGCAGTACTTC. Its translation is CASSVGQGFDEQYF.

The chain couples TRBV15 to TRBJ2-7, with 10 bases lining up with TRBD1. The CDR3 extends over 15 amino acids. Trimming took 2 bases from V and 5 from J; bases not matched to a gene: 6. In germline, CDR1 is LNHNV, CDR2 YYDKDF (reference sequence). This CDR3 reads CATSRTRQGAHEQYF. CDR3 nucleotides: TGTGCCACCAGCAGAACCCGACAGGGGGCCCACGAGCAGTACTTC. The variable domain in full, with the rest retrieved from reference TRBV15 and TRBJ2-7, is DAMVIQNPRYQVTQFGKPVTLSCSQTLNHNVMYWYQQKSSQAPKLLFHYYDKDFNNEADTPDNFQSRRPNTSFCFLDIRSPGLGDTAMYLCATSRTRQGAHEQYFGPGTRLTVT.

This clonotype appeared a few times. The CDR3 DNA reads TGTGCCAGCAGGGCGAGGGGGAACACAGATACGCAGTATTTT. It codes for CASRARGNTDTQYF. The J gene is TRBJ2-3, the V gene TRBV12-3 or TRBV12-4, with D perhaps TRBD1 (6 bases). The CDR3 has 14 residues. V lost 6 bases to trimming and J lost 2 bases, with 12 bases between them.

This clonotype was detected only a few times. The V and J genes are TRBV20-1 and TRBJ2-5; the D is unclear. The CDR3 consists of 13 residues. Trimming left V 5 bases short and J 7 bases short, with 17 bases between. Germline values: CDR1 DFQATT, CDR2 SNEGSKA (reference sequence). In nucleotides, the CDR3 is TGCAGTGCTGCGCCCCCTCCGCTAGGGACCCAGTACTTC. As protein: CSAAPPPLGTQYF.

This clonotype was detected only a few times. The chain combines TRBV5-1 with TRBJ1-5; no clear D gene. The CDR3 sequence is 14 residues long. Trimming removed 0 bases from V and 4 bases from J, with 8 bases in between. Germline assignment: CDR1 SGHRS and CDR2 YFSETQ. The CDR3: CASSLDFENQPQHF. CDR3 in DNA: TGCGCCAGCAGCTTGGATTTTGAGAATCAGCCCCAGCATTTT.

The chain has TRBV12-3 or TRBV12-4 and TRBJ2-2; TRBD1 is a possible D gene (5 bases). The CDR3 sequence is 14 residues long. The V and J ends lost 5 bases and 1 base respectively, with 8 bases between them. CDR3 in amino acids: CASSAGLNTGELFF. The DNA of the CDR3 is TGTGCCAGCAGTGCAGGGTTGAACACCGGGGAGCTGTTTTTT.

This chain links TRBV18 with TRBJ2-1; 7 nucleotides align to TRBD2. The CDR3 has 16 residues. The J segment lost 5 bases and the V segment lost 3 bases, leaving 10 bases of the junction unmatched. In germline, CDR1 is KGHSH, CDR2 LQKENI. The CDR3 reads CASSPSSGALHNEQFF. The CDR3 DNA follows: TGTGCCAGCTCACCTTCTAGCGGAGCTCTTCACAATGAGCAGTTCTTC. Supplemented by reference TRBV18 and TRBJ2-1, the full variable domain reads NAGVMQNPRHLVRRRGQEARLRCSPMKGHSHVYWYRQLPEEGLKFMVYLQKENIIDESGMPKERFSAEFPKEGPSILRIQQVVRGDSAAYFCASSPSSGALHNEQFFGPGTRLTVL.

This clonotype was recorded a few times. The rearrangement joins TRBV28 to TRBJ2-7, with D unclear. Germline V lookup: CDR1 MDHEN, CDR2 SYDVKM. This CDR3 has 13 residues. Trimming stripped 6 bases from V and 3 bases from J, with 12 bases between. The CDR3 spells CASRLGTYYEQYF. The CDR3 region has the DNA TGTGCCAGCAGATTGGGCACCTACTACGAGCAGTACTTC.

The chain joins TRBV16 to TRBJ1-1, with no clear D. The length of the CDR3 is 14 residues. Germline lookup yields CDR1 KGHSY and CDR2 FQNENV. The ends were cut back, 2 bases at V and 0 bases at J, with 7 bases in the middle. CDR3 protein: CASSQKNMNTEAFF. The CDR3 DNA reads as TGTGCCAGCAGCCAAAAAAATATGAACACTGAAGCTTTCTTT.

This clonotype was observed a handful of times. J is TRBJ2-3 and V is TRBV30; D may match TRBD1 or TRBD2 (5 bases each). V lost 1 base and J 4 bases, leaving 15 bases between the germline ends. Germline V lookup: CDR1 GTSNPN, CDR2 SVGIG (reference sequence). This CDR3 region has 15 residues. The CDR3 DNA reads TGTGCCTGGAGTGGAAGGGGAGAACCTCCAGATACGCAGTATTTT. This translates into CAWSGRGEPPDTQYF.

This clonotype was observed a handful of times. The chain recombines TRBV4-3 with TRBJ2-1; D is uncertain. V lost 0 bases, J lost 0 bases, and 18 bases lay in between. The CDR3 runs to 19 residues. Germline V gene data show CDR1 as LGHNA and CDR2 as YSLEER. The CDR3 here is CASSQDTPMELSSYNEQFF. The CDR3 coding sequence is TGCGCCAGCAGCCAAGATACCCCCATGGAGCTCAGCTCCTACAATGAGCAGTTCTTC.